The subject of this entry is one TCR beta chain. Its antigen remains unidentified. The sample comes from a study of regulatory T cells in long-lasting Graves disease. The time point denotes: newly diagnosed GD, antithyroid drugs for less than 3 months. PBMC RNA served as the TCR library source. General observations from the study: A greater number of public clonotypes (more than 2,500) was shared by persistent patients than by new patients (around 960).

To make TCR beta libraries, researchers used iRepertoire HTBI primers and Arm-PCR of CDR3 regions. In the authors' methods: Across the samples, identification revealed 55 to 75 TRBV and 14 TRBJ segments. TCRdb analysed the multiplex PCR reads with MiXCR anew, one entry per CDR3 protein. These V and J calls rely on TCRdb rather than the paper's analysis. The sample records hundreds of thousands of distinct CDR3 sequences, around 15% being singletons. Separately, the same data were catalogued under a study of T cells in Graves' hyperthyroidism and ophthalmopathy.

The origin of this receptor is a middle-aged man with Graves disease. Sequences were derived from peripheral blood mononuclear cells (PBMCs), sampled at new diagnosis, from a patient treated with antithyroid drugs.

The CDR3 region is CASSHPLGSYNEQFF. In DNA, the CDR3 is TGCGCCAGCAGCCATCCCCTAGGTTCCTACAATGAGCAGTTCTTC. The V call is TRBV4-1, the J call TRBJ2-1; D is undetermined. This CDR3 has 15 amino acids. The V gene lost 3 bases and the J gene lost 1 base, with 10 bases spanning the gap. Germline CDR1 and CDR2: MGHRA and YSYEKL.